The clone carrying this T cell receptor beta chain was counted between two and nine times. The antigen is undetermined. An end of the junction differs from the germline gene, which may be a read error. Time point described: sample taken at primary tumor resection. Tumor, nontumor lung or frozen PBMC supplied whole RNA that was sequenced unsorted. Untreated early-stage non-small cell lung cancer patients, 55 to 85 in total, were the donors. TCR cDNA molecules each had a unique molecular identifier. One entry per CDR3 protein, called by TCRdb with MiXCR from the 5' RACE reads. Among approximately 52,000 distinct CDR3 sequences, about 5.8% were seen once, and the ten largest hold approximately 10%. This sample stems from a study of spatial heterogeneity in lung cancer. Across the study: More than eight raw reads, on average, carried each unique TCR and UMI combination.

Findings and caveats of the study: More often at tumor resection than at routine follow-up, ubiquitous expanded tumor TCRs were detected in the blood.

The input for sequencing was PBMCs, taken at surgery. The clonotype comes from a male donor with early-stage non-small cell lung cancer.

The CDR3 region is CSMAAVNSYNEQFF. Written as DNA, the CDR3 is TGTTCCATGGCGGCGGTAAACTCCTACAATGAGCAGTTCTTC. The chain couples TRBV10-3 to TRBJ2-1; D is unclear. The germline V gene encodes CDR1 ENHRY and CDR2 SYGVKD. The CDR3 has 14 residues.